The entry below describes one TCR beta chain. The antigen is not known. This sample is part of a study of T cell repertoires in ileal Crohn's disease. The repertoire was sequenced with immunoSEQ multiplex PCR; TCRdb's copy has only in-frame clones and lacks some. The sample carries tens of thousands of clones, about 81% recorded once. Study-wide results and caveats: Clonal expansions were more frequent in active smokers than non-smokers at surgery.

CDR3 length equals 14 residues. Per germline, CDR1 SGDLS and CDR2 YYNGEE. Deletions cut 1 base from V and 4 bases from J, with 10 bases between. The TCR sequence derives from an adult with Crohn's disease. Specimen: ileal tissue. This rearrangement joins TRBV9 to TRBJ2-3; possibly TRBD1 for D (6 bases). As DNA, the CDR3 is TGTGCCAGCAGCGTACGCCCAGGGGCAGATACGCAGTATTTT. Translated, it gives CASSVRPGADTQYF.